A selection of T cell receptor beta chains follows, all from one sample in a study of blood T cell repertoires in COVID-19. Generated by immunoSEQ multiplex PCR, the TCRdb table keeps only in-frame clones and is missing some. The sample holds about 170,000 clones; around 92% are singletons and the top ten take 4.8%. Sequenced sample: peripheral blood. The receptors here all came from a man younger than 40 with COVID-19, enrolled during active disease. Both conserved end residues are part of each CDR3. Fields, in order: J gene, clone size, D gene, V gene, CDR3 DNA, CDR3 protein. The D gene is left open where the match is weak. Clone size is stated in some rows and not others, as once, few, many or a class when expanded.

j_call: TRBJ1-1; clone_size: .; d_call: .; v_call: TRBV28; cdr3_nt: TGTGCCAGCAGTTCGGAGGCAGGTCCTAGAGCTTTCTTT; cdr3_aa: CASSSEAGPRAFF
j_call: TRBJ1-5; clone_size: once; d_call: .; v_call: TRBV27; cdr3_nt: TGTGCCAGCAGTTTGGCCAGGGAATGGGATCAGCCCCAGCATTTT; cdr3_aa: CASSLAREWDQPQHF
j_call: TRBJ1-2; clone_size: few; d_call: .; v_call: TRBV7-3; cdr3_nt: TGTGCCAGCAGCTCTGGGAGATCCGGGTCTGGCTACACCTTC; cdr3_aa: CASSSGRSGSGYTF
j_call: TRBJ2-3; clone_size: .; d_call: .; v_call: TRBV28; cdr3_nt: TGTGCCAGCAGTTTGGCGGGATGGACAGATACGCAGTATTTT; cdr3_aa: CASSLAGWTDTQYF
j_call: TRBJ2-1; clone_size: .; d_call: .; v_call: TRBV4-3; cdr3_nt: TGCGCCAGCAGCCAGGCTATCAGGGTACATTCCTACAATGAGCAGTTCTTC; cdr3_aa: CASSQAIRVHSYNEQFF
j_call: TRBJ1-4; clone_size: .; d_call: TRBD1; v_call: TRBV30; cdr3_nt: TGTGCCTGGAGTGACCCGGGACAGGGGAATGAAAAACTGTTTTTT; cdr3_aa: CAWSDPGQGNEKLFF
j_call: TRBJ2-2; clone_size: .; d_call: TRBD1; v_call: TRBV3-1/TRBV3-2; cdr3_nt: TGTGCCAGCAGCCAAGATCTGACAGGGGCAACCGGGGAGCTGTTTTTT; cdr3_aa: CASSQDLTGATGELFF
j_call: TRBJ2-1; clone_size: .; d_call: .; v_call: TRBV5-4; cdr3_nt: TGTGCCAGCAGTCAGGGGCCAGCGGGAAATGAGCAGTTCTTC; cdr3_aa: CASSQGPAGNEQFF
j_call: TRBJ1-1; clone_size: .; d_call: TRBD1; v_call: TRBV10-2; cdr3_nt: TGCGCCAGCACCGACAGGGCTGGCACTGAAGCTTTCTTT; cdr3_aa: CASTDRAGTEAFF
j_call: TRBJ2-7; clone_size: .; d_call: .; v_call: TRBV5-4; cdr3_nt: TGTGCCAGCAGCCGGGAGCCGGGACGCCCTTCCGAGCAGTACTTC; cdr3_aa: CASSREPGRPSEQYF
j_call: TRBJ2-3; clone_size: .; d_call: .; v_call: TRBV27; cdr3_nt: TGTGCCAGCAGTCCCCGGGGTCATACAGATACGCAGTATTTT; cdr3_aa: CASSPRGHTDTQYF
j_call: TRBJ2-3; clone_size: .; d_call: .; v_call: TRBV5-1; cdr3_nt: TGCGCCAGCAGCCCAAGTGCGGGGCCATACGATACGCAGTATTTT; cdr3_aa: CASSPSAGPYDTQYF
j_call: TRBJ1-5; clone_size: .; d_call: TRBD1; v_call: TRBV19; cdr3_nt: TGTGCCAGTAGTATAAATAGACAGGGGGATCAGCCCCAGCATTTT; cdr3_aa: CASSINRQGDQPQHF
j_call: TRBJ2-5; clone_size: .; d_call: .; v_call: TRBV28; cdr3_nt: TGTGCCAGCAGTTTATGGGGCGGGGAGGCAGGGGAGACCCAGTACTTC; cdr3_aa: CASSLWGGEAGETQYF
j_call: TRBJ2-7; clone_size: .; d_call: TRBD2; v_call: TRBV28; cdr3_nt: TGTGCCAGCAGTTTTGAGGGAGGGCCTCCCCTTTTTGGGTACGAGCAGTACTTC; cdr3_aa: CASSFEGGPPLFGYEQYF
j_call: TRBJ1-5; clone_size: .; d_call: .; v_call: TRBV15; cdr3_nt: TGTGCCACCAGCAGATGGGGAGGGCCCAATCAGCCCCAGCATTTT; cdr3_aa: CATSRWGGPNQPQHF
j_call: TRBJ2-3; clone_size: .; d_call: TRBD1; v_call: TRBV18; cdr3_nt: TGTGCCAGCTCGCGACAGGGACAGGGTGTTACAGATACGCAGTATTTT; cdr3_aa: CASSRQGQGVTDTQYF
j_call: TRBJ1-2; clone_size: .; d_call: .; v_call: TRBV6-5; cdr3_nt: TGTGCCAGCAGTTACTCCCCGGGACTTAGGGATGGCTACACCTTC; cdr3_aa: CASSYSPGLRDGYTF
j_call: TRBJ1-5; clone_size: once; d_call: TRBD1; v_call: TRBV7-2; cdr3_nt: TGTGCCAGCAGCTACGGGACAGGGACCAATCAGCCCCAGCATTTT; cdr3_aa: CASSYGTGTNQPQHF
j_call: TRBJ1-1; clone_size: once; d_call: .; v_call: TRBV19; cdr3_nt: TGTGCCAGTAGGGACAGAGTGAACACTGAAGCTTTCTTT; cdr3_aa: CASRDRVNTEAFF
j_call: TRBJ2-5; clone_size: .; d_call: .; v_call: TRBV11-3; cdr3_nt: TGTGCCAGCAGCTCTAATCGTCCAAGTGGGGGGGAGACCCAGTACTTC; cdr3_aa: CASSSNRPSGGETQYF
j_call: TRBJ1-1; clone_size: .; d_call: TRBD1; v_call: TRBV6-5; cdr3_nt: TGTGCCAGCAGTTACGAGCCGACAGGGGAGGGTGAAGCTTTCTTT; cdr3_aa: CASSYEPTGEGEAFF
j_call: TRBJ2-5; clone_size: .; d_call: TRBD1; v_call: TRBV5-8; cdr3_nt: TGTGCCAGCAGCTCGGGACAGATCCAAGAGACCCAGTACTTC; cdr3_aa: CASSSGQIQETQYF
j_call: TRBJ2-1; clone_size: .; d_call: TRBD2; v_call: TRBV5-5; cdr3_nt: TGTGCCAGCAGCGGACTAGCGGGAGGGCGCAATGAGCAGTTCTTC; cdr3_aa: CASSGLAGGRNEQFF
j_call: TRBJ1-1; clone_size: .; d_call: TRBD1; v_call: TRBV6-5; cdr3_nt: TGTGCCAGCAGGACCCTACAGGGGAGAGATACTGAAGCTTTCTTT; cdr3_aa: CASRTLQGRDTEAFF
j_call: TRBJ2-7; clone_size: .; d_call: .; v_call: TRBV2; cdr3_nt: TGTGCCAGTTATGAGGAAGGCTACGAGCAGTACTTC; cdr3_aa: CASYEEGYEQYF
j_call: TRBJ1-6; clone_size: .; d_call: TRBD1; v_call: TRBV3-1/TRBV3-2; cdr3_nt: TGTGCCAGCAGGGACAGGGAATCACCCCTCCACTTT; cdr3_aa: CASRDRESPLHF
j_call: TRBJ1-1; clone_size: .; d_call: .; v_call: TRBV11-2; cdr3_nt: TGTGCCAGCAGCCCTCCACCAGTGGCGAACACTGAAGCTTTCTTT; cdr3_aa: CASSPPPVANTEAFF
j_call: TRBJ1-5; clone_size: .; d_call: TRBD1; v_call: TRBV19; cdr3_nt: TGTGCCAGTAGTATCCTCGGCAGGGGGCAGGGCAATCAGCCCCAGCATTTT; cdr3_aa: CASSILGRGQGNQPQHF
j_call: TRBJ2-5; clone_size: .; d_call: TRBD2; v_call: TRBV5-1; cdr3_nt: TGCGCCAGCAGCCAACTAGCGGGGGGCCACTTGGGAGAGACCCAGTACTTC; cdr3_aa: CASSQLAGGHLGETQYF
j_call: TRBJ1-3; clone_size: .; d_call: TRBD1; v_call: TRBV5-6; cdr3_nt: TGTGCCAGCAGCTTGGGACAGGGGGCGCCTGGAAACACCATATATTTT; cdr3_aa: CASSLGQGAPGNTIYF
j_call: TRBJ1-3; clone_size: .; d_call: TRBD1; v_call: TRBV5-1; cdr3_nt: TGCGCCAGCAGCTTGACGACAGGGATCGGAAACACCATATATTTT; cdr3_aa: CASSLTTGIGNTIYF
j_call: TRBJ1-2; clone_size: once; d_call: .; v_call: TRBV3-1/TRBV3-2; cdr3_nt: TGTGCCAGCAACAGGACAGAGACGAAATTTGGCTACACCTTC; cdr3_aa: CASNRTETKFGYTF
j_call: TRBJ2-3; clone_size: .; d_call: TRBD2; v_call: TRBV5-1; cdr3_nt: TGCGCCAGCAGCTTGGCAACTAGCGGGAGAGATACGCAGTATTTT; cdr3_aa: CASSLATSGRDTQYF
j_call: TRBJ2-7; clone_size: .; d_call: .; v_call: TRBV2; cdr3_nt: TGTGCCAGCAGTGAATACCAGTCTCTCGAGCAGTACTTC; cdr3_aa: CASSEYQSLEQYF
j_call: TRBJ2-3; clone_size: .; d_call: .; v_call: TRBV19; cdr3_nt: TGTGCCAGTTCCCCAAACATTCAGGATACGCAGTATTTT; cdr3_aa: CASSPNIQDTQYF
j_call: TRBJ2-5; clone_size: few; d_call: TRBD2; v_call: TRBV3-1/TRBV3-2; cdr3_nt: TGTGCCAGCAGCCAAGGTAGGACTAGCGGGAGTGAGACCCAGTACTTC; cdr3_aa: CASSQGRTSGSETQYF
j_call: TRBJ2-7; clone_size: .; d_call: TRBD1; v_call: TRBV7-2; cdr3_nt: TGTGCCAGCAGCTTAGCGGCCTCCGAGGGGGCCCCCTACGAGCAGTACTTC; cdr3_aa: CASSLAASEGAPYEQYF
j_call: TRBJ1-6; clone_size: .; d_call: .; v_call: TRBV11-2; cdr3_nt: TGTGCCAGCAGCTTAGGATCGCAGGGTAATTCACCCCTCCACTTT; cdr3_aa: CASSLGSQGNSPLHF
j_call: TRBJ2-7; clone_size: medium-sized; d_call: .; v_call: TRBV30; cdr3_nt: TGTGCCTGGAGTGTAGGGACGGTGGAGGGCGAGCAGTACTTC; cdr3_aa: CAWSVGTVEGEQYF
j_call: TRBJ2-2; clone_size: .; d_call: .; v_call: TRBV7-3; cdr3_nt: TGTGCCAGCAGCTTTCTTAGCGGAGCGAACACCGGGGAGCTGTTTTTT; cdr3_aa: CASSFLSGANTGELFF
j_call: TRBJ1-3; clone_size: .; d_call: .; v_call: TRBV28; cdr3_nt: TGTGCCAGCAGTTTTCGAGGGTCCTCTGGAAACACCATATATTTT; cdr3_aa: CASSFRGSSGNTIYF
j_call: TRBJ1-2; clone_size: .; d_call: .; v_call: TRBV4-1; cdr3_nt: TGCGCCAGCAGCCAAGACGAGACGGGGTCCTACGATGGCTACACCTTC; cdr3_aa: CASSQDETGSYDGYTF
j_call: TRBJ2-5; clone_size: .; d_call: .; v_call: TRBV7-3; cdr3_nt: TGTGCCAGCAGCCAAGGGGGTAGGGGGAGGGCCTTCCAAGAGACCCAGTACTTC; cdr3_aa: CASSQGGRGRAFQETQYF
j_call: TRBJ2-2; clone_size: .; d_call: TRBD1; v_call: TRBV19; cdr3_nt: TGTGCCAGTAGTACCGGAGACAGGGGTAAAAGCGGGGAGCTGTTTTTT; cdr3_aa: CASSTGDRGKSGELFF
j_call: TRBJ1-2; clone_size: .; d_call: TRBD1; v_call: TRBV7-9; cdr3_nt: TGTGCCAGCAGTGACAGGGAAGACTATGGCTACACCTTC; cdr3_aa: CASSDREDYGYTF
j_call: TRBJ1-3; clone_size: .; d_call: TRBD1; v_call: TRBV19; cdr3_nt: TGTGCCAGTAGGCCCCAATCTTCCGGGACAGTCATCTCTGGAAACACCATATATTTT; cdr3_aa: CASRPQSSGTVISGNTIYF
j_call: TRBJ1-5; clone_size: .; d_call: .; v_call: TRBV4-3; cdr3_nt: TGCGCCAGCAGCCAGGGTTCGGGTCAGCCCCAGCATTTT; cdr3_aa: CASSQGSGQPQHF
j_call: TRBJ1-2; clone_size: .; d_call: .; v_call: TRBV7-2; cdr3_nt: TGTGCCAGCAGCTTAGATTGGTCGCCTATATATGGCTACACCTTC; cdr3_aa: CASSLDWSPIYGYTF